This note documents a single TCR beta chain sequence. Its specific antigen is unknown. No base quality values were provided; no much bigger clone lies one nucleotide off. The data derive from a study of OX40 agonist ivuxolimab in advanced cancers. Describing the broader study: The costimulatory receptor OX40 (CD134) was targeted by ivuxolimab, a fully human IgG2 agonistic monoclonal antibody. Intravenous ivuxolimab was administered to patients every 2 weeks at six dose levels: 0.01, 0.1, 0.3, 1.5, 3 and 10 mg/kg. Of the approximately 50 dose-escalation patients, hepatocellular carcinoma was present in about 20, melanoma in around 15, renal cell carcinoma in 9 and head and neck cancer in 9. A male proportion of 82.7% and a mean age of approximately 58 years, ranging from roughly 23 to 79, were recorded for the dose-escalation cohort. Prior anti-PD-1, anti-PD-L1 or anti-CTLA-4 therapy was permitted, and checkpoint inhibitors had been received by 30% to 40% of dose-escalation patients. Partial responses occurred in three dose-escalation patients, of whom one had hepatocellular carcinoma and two had cutaneous melanoma. The point of sequencing TCRbeta in the periphery was to test whether ivuxolimab changed TCR sequence diversity and drove clonal T-cell expansion. The paper reports the monotherapy dose-escalation portion (N of about 50 patients) of the phase I ivuxolimab trial. What the authors observed across the whole study: In partial responders in the 0.1-3.0 mg/kg groups, normalized peripheral clonal expansion was found to be among the lowest, especially among CD8+ T cells. On average, CD8+ T cells showed more expanded clones than CD4+ T cells after ivuxolimab. The antigen specificity of the clonally expanded peripheral T cells was not determined. At doses of 0.1 to 3.0 mg/kg, clonal expansion of both CD4+ and CD8+ T cells in blood was seen between baseline and week 6. Low levels of normalized T-cell clonal expansion were also seen in some patients who did not respond.

Patients with autoimmune disease history or receiving systemic immunosuppression were excluded from the trial. Peripheral blood for TCR sequencing was collected from all dose cohorts at baseline, on cycle 4 day 1, and on cycle 7 day 1. The samples were drawn from a first-in-human, open-label, multicenter phase I dose-escalation trial of ivuxolimab. Adults with locally advanced or metastatic melanoma, renal cell, hepatocellular, or head and neck squamous cell carcinoma were enrolled in the trial. Before TCR sequencing, CD4+ and CD8+ T cells were separately sorted from peripheral blood. The CDR3 sequence holds 17 residues, the cysteine and phenylalanine included. Only the CDR3 part of the read is kept: 51 bases, read in frame from the first base. A distance of 14 bases separates the germline ends of V and J, which lose 1 base and 4 bases respectively. Looking up the germline V gene (reference sequence) yields CDR1 SEHNR and CDR2 FQNEAQ.

To sequence the TCRbeta CDR3 region, genomic DNA was isolated from the sorted cells. The immunoSEQ Assay was used to sequence the TCRbeta CDR3 regions. TCRdb stores this immuneACCESS table with in-frame sequences only. Part of the clones is absent; in the studies checked, under half of the shortfall reflects unresolved V genes, and no reason is known for the rest. The sample yields tens of thousands of clones; around 90% were counted once. The ten biggest clones cover 0.25% to 0.35% of the sample. This sample comprised CD4+ or CD8+ T cells sorted from blood, obtained in a trial of the OX40 agonist ivuxolimab. The chain was built from TRBV7-9 and TRBJ2-6; a tentative D call is TRBD1 (5 bases match). The receptor was isolated from an adult with an advanced solid tumor such as melanoma, head and neck, liver or kidney cancer. The bases read TGTGCCAGCAGCTTAGGGACCAGGGCTCTGGGGGCCAACGTCCTGACTTTC. Translated, this is CASSLGTRALGANVLTF.